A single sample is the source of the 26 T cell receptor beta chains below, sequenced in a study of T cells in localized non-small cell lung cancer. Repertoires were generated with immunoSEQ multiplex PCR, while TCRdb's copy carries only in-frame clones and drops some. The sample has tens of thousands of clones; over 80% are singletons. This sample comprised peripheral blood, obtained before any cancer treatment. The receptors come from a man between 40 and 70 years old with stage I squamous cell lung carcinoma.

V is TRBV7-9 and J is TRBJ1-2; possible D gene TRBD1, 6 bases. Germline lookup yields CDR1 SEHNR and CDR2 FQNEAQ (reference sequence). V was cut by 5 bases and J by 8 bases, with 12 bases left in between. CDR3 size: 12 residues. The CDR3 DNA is TGTGCCAGCAGCCAGATTGGGGGCGGCTACACCTTC. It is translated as CASSQIGGGYTF.

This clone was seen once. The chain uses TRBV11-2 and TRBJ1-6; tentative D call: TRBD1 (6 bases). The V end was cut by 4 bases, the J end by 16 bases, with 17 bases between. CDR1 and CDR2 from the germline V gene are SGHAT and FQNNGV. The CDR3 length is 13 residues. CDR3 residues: CASSSPPGVQLHF. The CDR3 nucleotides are TGTGCCAGCAGCTCGCCGCCAGGGGTTCAACTCCACTTT.

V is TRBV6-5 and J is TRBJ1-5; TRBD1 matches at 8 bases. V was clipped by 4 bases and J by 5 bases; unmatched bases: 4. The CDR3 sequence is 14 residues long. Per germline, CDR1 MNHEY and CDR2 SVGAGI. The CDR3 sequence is CASSSDRVYQPQHF. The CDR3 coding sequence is TGTGCCAGCAGTTCGGACAGGGTCTATCAGCCCCAGCATTTT.

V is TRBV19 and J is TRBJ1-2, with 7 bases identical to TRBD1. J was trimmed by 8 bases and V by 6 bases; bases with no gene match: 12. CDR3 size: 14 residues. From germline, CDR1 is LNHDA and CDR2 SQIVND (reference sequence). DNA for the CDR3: TGTGCCAGTAGCCGGGACAGCCCATCTGGCGGCTACACCTTC. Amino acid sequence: CASSRDSPSGGYTF. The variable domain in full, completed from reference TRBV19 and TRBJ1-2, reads DGGITQSPKYLFRKEGQNVTLSCEQNLNHDAMYWYRQDPGQGLRLIYYSQIVNDFQKGDIAEGYSVSREKKESFPLTVTSAQKNPTAFYLCASSRDSPSGGYTFGSGTRLTVV.

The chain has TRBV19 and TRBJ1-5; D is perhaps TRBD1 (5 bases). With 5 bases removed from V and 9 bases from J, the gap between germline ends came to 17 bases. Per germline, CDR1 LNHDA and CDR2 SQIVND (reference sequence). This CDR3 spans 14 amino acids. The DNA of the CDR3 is TGTGCCAGTAGTCGGGGGGAGACGAATACGCCCCAGCATTTT. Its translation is CASSRGETNTPQHF.

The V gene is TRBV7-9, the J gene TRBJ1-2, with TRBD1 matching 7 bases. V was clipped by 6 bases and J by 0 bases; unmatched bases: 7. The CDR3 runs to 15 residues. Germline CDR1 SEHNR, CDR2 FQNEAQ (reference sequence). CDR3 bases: TGTGCCAGCAGTCAACAGGGGTTAGCTAACTATGGCTACACCTTC. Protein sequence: CASSQQGLANYGYTF. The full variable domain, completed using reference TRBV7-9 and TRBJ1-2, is DTGVSQNPRHKITKRGQNVTFRCDPISEHNRLYWYRQTLGQGPEFLTYFQNEAQLEKSRLLSDRFSAERPKGSFSTLEIQRTEQGDSAMYLCASSQQGLANYGYTFGSGTRLTVV.

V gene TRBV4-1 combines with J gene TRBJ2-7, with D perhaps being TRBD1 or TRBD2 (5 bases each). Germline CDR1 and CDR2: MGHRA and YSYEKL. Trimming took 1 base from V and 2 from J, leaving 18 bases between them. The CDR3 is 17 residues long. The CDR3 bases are TGCGCCAGCAGCCAAGGAAGATCCCGGGACGGAGCCTACGAGCAGTACTTC. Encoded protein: CASSQGRSRDGAYEQYF.

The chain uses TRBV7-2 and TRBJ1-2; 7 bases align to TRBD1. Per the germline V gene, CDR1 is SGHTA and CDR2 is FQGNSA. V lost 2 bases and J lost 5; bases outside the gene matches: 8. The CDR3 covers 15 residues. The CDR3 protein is CASSLRGQIGYGYTF. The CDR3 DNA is TGTGCCAGCAGCTTACGGGGACAGATAGGGTATGGCTACACCTTC.

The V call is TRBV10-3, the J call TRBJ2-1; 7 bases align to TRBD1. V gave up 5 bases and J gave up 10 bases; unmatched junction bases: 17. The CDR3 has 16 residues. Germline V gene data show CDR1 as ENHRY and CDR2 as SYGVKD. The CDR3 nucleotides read TGTGCCATCAGTCCGCCGGGACAGCGAAACGCCGGCGAGCAGTTCTTC. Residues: CAISPPGQRNAGEQFF.

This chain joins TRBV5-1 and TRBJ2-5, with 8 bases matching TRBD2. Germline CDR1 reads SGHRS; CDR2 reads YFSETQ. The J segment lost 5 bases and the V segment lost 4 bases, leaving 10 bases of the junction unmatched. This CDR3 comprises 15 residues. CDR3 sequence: CASSSRLTGGETQYF. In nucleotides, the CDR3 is TGCGCCAGCAGCAGCAGGCTTACGGGAGGGGAGACCCAGTACTTC.

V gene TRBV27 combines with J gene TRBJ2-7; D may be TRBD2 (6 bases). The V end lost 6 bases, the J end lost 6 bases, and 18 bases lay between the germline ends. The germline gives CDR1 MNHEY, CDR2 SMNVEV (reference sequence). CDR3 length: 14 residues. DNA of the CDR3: TGTGCCAGCAGCCACAATCTTGGGACTGTCGAGCAGTACTTC. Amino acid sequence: CASSHNLGTVEQYF.

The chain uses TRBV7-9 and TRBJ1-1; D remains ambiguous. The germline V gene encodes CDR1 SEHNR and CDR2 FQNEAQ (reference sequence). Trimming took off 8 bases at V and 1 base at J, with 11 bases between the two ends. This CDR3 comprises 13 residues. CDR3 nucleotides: TGTGCCAGCTTTGCACGGGGGAACACTGAAGCTTTCTTT. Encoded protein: CASFARGNTEAFF.

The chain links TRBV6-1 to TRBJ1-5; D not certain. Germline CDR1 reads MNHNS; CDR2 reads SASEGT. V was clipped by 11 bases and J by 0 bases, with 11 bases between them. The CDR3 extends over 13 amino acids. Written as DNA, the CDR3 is TGTGCCTCGAGGGTCCATAGCAATCAGCCCCAGCATTTT. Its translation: CASRVHSNQPQHF.

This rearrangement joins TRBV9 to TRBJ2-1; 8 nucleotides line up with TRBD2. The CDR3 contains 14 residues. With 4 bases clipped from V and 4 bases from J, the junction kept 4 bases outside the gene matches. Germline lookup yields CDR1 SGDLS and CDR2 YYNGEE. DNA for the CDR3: TGTGCCAGCAGCTTCGGGGGGGCATACAATGAGCAGTTCTTC. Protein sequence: CASSFGGAYNEQFF. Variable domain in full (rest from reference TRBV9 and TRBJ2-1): DSGVTQTPKHLITATGQRVTLRCSPRSGDLSVYWYQQSLDQGLQFLIQYYNGEERAKGNILERFSAQQFPDLHSELNLSSLELGDSALYFCASSFGGAYNEQFFGPGTRLTVL.

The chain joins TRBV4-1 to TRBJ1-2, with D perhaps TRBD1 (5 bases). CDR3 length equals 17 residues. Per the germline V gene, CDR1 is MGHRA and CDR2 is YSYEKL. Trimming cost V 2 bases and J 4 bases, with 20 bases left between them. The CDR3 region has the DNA TGCGCCAGCAGCCAAACCCTATACAGGATCTCCGCCTATGGCTACACCTTC. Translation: CASSQTLYRISAYGYTF.

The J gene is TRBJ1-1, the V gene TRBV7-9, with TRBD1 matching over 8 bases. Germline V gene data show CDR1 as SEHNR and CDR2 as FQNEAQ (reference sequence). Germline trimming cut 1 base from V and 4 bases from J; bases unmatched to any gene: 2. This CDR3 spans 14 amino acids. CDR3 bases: TGTGCCAGCAGCTTAGACAGGGGGGGCACTGAAGCTTTCTTT. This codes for CASSLDRGGTEAFF.

CDR3 loop: CASSQDLSGGPSVDTQYF. DNA for the CDR3: TGTGCCAGCAGCCAAGATTTGAGCGGGGGGCCGTCGGTAGATACGCAGTATTTT. The rearrangement joins TRBV4-2 to TRBJ2-3; the match to TRBD2 covers 9 bases. Germline CDR1 LGHNA, CDR2 YNFKEQ. V was clipped by 0 bases and J by 5 bases; unmatched bases: 12. The length of the CDR3 is 18 residues.

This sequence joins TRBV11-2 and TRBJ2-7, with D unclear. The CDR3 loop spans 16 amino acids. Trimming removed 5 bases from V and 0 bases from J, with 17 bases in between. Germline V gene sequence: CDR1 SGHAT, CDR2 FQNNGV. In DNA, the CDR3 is TGTGCCAGCAGCGACCCTGGTGGTCAGAGCTCCTACGAGCAGTACTTC. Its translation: CASSDPGGQSSYEQYF.

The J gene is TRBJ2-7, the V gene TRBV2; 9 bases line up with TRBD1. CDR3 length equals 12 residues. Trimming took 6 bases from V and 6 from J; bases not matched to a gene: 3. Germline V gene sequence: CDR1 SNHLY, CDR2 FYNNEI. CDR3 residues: CASRTGGGEQYF. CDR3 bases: TGTGCCAGCAGAACAGGGGGCGGCGAGCAGTACTTC.

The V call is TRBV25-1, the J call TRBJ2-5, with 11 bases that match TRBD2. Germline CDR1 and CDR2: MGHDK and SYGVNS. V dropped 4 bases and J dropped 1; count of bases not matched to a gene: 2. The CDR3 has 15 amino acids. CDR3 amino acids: CASSVAGGPQETQYF. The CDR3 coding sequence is TGTGCCAGCAGTGTAGCGGGGGGGCCCCAAGAGACCCAGTACTTC.

Written as DNA, the CDR3 is TGTGCCAGCACGAAAGAAACCGTTTCTGGAAACACCATATATTTT. This sequence encodes CASTKETVSGNTIYF. The V gene is TRBV2, the J gene TRBJ1-3; D remains ambiguous. The CDR3 is 15 amino acids. CDR1 is SNHLY and CDR2 is FYNNEI in the germline V gene. V lost 7 bases, J lost 1 base, and 14 bases lay in between. Variable domain in full (rest from reference TRBV2 and TRBJ1-3): EPEVTQTPSHQVTQMGQEVILRCVPISNHLYFYWYRQILGQKVEFLVSFYNNEISEKSEIFDDQFSVERPDGSNFTLKIRSTKLEDSAMYFCASTKETVSGNTIYFGEGSWLTVV.

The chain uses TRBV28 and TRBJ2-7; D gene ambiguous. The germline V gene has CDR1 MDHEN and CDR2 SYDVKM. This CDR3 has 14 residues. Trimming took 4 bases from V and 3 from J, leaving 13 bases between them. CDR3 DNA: TGTGCCAGCAGTTCGCCGGACGGAATCTACGAGCAGTACTTC. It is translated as CASSSPDGIYEQYF. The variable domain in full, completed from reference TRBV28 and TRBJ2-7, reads DVKVTQSSRYLVKRTGEKVFLECVQDMDHENMFWYRQDPGLGLRLIYFSYDVKMKEKGDIPEGYSVSREKKERFSLILESASTNQTSMYLCASSSPDGIYEQYFGPGTRLTVT.

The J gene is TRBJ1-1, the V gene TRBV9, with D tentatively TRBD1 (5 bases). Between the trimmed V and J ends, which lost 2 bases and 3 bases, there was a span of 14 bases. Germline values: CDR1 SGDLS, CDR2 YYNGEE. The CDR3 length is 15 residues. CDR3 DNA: TGTGCCAGCAGCGTTCTGAATGGGGGTCACACTGAAGCTTTCTTT. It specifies CASSVLNGGHTEAFF.

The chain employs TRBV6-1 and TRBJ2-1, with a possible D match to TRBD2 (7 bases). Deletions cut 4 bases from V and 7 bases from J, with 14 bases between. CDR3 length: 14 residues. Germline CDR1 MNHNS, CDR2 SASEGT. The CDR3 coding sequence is TGTGCCAGCAGTGTCCCCGCGGGGGCAAATGAGCAGTTCTTC. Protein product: CASSVPAGANEQFF.

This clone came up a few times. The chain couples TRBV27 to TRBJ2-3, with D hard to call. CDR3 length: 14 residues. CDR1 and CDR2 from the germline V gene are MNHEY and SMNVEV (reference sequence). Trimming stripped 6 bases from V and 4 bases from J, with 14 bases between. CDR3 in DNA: TGTGCCAGCAGGGCGACCAACTCCGCAGATACGCAGTATTTT. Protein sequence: CASRATNSADTQYF.

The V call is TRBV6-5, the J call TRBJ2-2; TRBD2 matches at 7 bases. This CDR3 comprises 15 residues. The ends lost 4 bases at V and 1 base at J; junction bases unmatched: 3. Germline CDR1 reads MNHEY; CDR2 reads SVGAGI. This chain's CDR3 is CASSWGGGNTGELFF. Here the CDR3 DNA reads TGTGCCAGCAGTTGGGGCGGGGGGAACACCGGGGAGCTGTTTTTT.